This entry describes one T cell receptor (beta chain). As yet, its antigen is unknown. Using its own MiXCR run on the multiplex PCR reads, TCRdb lists one record per CDR3 protein. The profile shows approximately 52,000 distinct CDR3 sequences, 42% of them singletons. This entry comes from a study of breast tumors, draining lymph nodes, adjacent tissues. The study, taken as a whole, reports: That most tumor T cells come from lymph nodes remained unproven. Tumor and nontumor repertoires were significantly more similar in luminal-like than in basal-like breast cancer. Tumor repertoires ranked between lymph nodes and nontumor tissue in diversity, with V and J gene preferences.

The germline V and J ends were trimmed by 4 bases and 5 bases, with 17 bases remaining between them. The germline V gene encodes CDR1 SGDLS and CDR2 YYNGEE. The CDR3 covers 15 residues. Sequencing was performed on breast tumor tissue. The V and J genes are TRBV9 and TRBJ2-3; tentatively, D is TRBD1 or TRBD2 (5 bases each). The sequence derives from a female donor with breast cancer. Some clones in this sample may be carry-over from other donors' samples. The CDR3 coding sequence is TGTGCCAGCAGCCCGGGACGAGGGTGGGGAGATACGCAGTATTTT. Its translation: CASSPGRGWGDTQYF.